Listed below are T cell receptor beta chains from one sample, sequenced in a study of vaccination and CD4 T cells after COVID-19. TCRdb re-called the PCR reads through MiXCR, storing one row per CDR3 protein. This sample has 2,500 to 3,500 distinct CDR3 sequences, with 39% found just once. No antigen is known for these receptors. Material: CD4+ T cells from blood, cultured in vitro. These receptors all stem from a human donor in good health. Each CDR3 is given with its conserved first and last residue. D genes are given only for firm matches. Size is omitted from some rows. Given values are once, few, many or a class for expanded clones.

>TRBV6-5|few|NA|TRBJ1-1
CASSSVLTGDLNTEAFF
>TRBV6-1|NA|TRBD2|TRBJ2-1
CASRTLAGGPKFAYNEQFF
>TRBV28|NA|NA|TRBJ2-7
CASGVPSEPSNEQYF
>TRBV6-1|NA|NA|TRBJ1-4
CASRGTPATNEKLFF
>TRBV20-1|NA|TRBD1|TRBJ1-1
CSAEGQGHVGTFF
>TRBV28|few|TRBD1|TRBJ1-2
CASRDLGQGGDGYTF
>TRBV20-1|few|TRBD2|TRBJ2-4
CSARGLAGDTKNIQYF
>TRBV6-2/TRBV6-3|NA|NA|TRBJ1-6
CASSTGSSNSPLHF
>TRBV7-6|NA|NA|TRBJ1-3
CASSLDRANSGNTIYF
>TRBV7-9|NA|TRBD2|TRBJ2-1
CASSVTSGQYNEQFF
>TRBV2|few|TRBD1|TRBJ1-3
CASSGDRASGNTIYF
>TRBV5-5|once|NA|TRBJ2-3
CASSARTGRTDTQYF
>TRBV6-1|NA|NA|TRBJ2-2
CASTPPQAGELFF
>TRBV7-2|few|NA|TRBJ2-5
CASSLVVETQYF
>TRBV2|few|TRBD2|TRBJ2-5
CASSSTGTSGRKTQYF
>TRBV6-1|few|NA|TRBJ1-1
CASQYGRSYAEAFF
>TRBV6-4|NA|TRBD2|TRBJ2-1
CASRGLRQAGIIYNEQFF
>TRBV6-2/TRBV6-3|NA|NA|TRBJ1-2
CASRMTAGNYGYTF
>TRBV2|once|TRBD1|TRBJ2-5
CASSGQGGFETQCF
>TRBV7-9|NA|NA|TRBJ1-1
CASSWDGSTEAFF
>TRBV12-3/TRBV12-4|few|NA|TRBJ1-2
CASSDTGYGYTF
>TRBV9|NA|NA|TRBJ2-7
CASSLSLSYEQYF
>TRBV11-2|NA|TRBD2|TRBJ2-7
CASSPLREGRGEQYF
>TRBV7-2|NA|TRBD2|TRBJ2-3
CASSPSGPPTDTQYF
>TRBV6-2/TRBV6-3|NA|NA|TRBJ2-2
CASKPRPNTGELFF
>TRBV12-3/TRBV12-4|NA|NA|TRBJ2-7
CASSSRATYEQYF
>TRBV14|NA|NA|TRBJ1-2
CASSRPGSGLWGYTF
>TRBV20-1|NA|NA|TRBJ1-1
CSARDRGRVVNTEAFF
>TRBV20-1|few|NA|TRBJ1-5
CSASPGGDQPQHF
>TRBV27|medium-sized|TRBD1|TRBJ1-5
CASSPRTGTVSNQPQHF
>TRBV7-9|NA|TRBD1|TRBJ1-3
CASNPPGQGFGNTIYF
>TRBV27|NA|NA|TRBJ1-5
CASSQDRANQPQHF
>TRBV5-1|NA|TRBD1|TRBJ2-2
CASSPGQGLPGELFF
>TRBV6-4|few|TRBD1|TRBJ2-1
CASSDRDNNEQFF
>TRBV2|few|TRBD2|TRBJ2-7
CASSALAASYEQYF
>TRBV27|few|TRBD1|TRBJ1-1
CASSFSRGGQGAGTEAFF
>TRBV20-1|few|NA|TRBJ1-2
CSAREDSPNYGYTF
>TRBV6-1|NA|NA|TRBJ2-7
CASSLGRADEQYF